Given below is one TCR beta chain in context. Its antigen is not known. This CDR3 spans 16 amino acids. V shed 4 bases and J 6 bases; nucleotides not matched to a gene: 14. From germline, CDR1 is SGHRS and CDR2 YFSETQ. This sample stems from a study of blood T cells in healthy people across ages. Study overall: About one barcoded beta molecule per two T cells was the capture yield of template switching. Study-level points and caveats: Any changes in expanded clonotypes were possibly confounded, as donor CMV status remained unknown.

Primed by a sample-barcoded 5' primer and a J-beta primer mix, a second PCR proceeded for 7 to 11 cycles. A 12-random-nucleotide template-switch adaptor tagged each cDNA molecule. All samples gave at least 2.5 million CDR3-containing paired-end reads. TCRdb reprocessed the 5' RACE reads with MiXCR, giving one entry per CDR3 protein. The sample gives 1,300,000 or so distinct CDR3 sequences, roughly 64% of which show up once; 6.5% to 8.5% is in the top ten. Sample: blood. This chain joins TRBV5-1 and TRBJ2-7; 9 nucleotides agree with TRBD1. The clonotype originates from a man aged 18-30 years in good health. The CDR3 region is CASSMALWTGAAEQYF. The CDR3 DNA reads as TGCGCCAGCAGCATGGCACTATGGACAGGGGCAGCCGAGCAGTACTTC.